This T cell receptor (beta chain) was identified in a study of cytomegalovirus exposure and HLA in healthy donors. The study, taken as a whole, reports: After further analysis at a later stage, 16,951 TCR beta sequences were associated with HLA alleles at 0.05 false discovery rate. The majority of TCR sequences were rare, yet some public TCRs appeared in many donors.

CDR1 is SQVTM, CDR2 ANQGSEA, per germline. V was cut by 6 bases and J by 1 base, with 15 bases left in between. The CDR3 is made up of 14 amino acids. PCR involved 60 Vbeta and 13 Jbeta primers. Clones were sequenced by immunoSEQ multiplex PCR, and TCRdb holds only the in-frame ones, with some missing. The sample records approximately 160,000 clones, roughly 84% being singletons. Points on this clone: Its target is not known.

The chain couples TRBV29-1 to TRBJ1-1; perhaps TRBD1 as D (6 bases). Sequencing input: PBMCs. The receptor's source is a male donor in good health and CMV-seronegative. The CDR3 sequence: CSVGLGGGNTEAFF. CDR3 DNA sequence: TGCAGCGTGGGGCTGGGAGGGGGGAACACTGAAGCTTTCTTT.